This T cell receptor beta chain is drawn from a study of T cell repertoires in cytomegalovirus infection. Study context: The authors relied on CMV epitopes, both recently identified HLA-C-restricted and well-studied HLA-B-restricted. Based on public TCR beta signatures, there were indications of CMV infection and of a matching HLA type. General observations from the study: Clonotypes of TCR beta that were HLA-C-restricted and CMV-specific dominated the ex vivo response.

Comment on this clonotype: Its cognate antigen is unknown.

V was trimmed by 1 base and J by 7 bases, leaving 11 bases between them. Germline CDR1 is SGHVS and CDR2 is FNYEAQ. This CDR3 has 14 residues. TCRdb itself ran the reads through MiXCR, one entry per CDR3 protein. The sample includes about 34,000 distinct CDR3 sequences, about 54% of them seen just once. The starting material was CD8+ T cells from cultured PBMCs, obtained from culture after CMV antigen stimulation. V and J are TRBV7-6 and TRBJ2-1; D is unresolved. This clonotype was sampled from a human donor in good health (CMV status not recorded). Some clones in this sample may be carry-over from other donors' samples. CDR3 sequence reads: CASSLDSPRNEQFF. Written as DNA, the CDR3 is TGTGCCAGCAGCTTAGACTCACCGAGGAATGAGCAGTTCTTC. Complete variable domain (other parts from reference TRBV7-6 and TRBJ2-1): GAGVSQSPRYKVTKRGQDVALRCDPISGHVSLYWYRQALGQGPEFLTYFNYEAQQDKSGLPNDRFSAERPEGSISTLTIQRTEQRDSAMYRCASSLDSPRNEQFFGPGTRLTVL.